The 12 T cell receptor beta chains presented below share a single source sample, sequenced in a study of T cell changes during pregnancy in multiple sclerosis. Libraries were prepared by immunoSEQ multiplex PCR; TCRdb keeps only in-frame clonotypes and omits some of them. The sample includes approximately 100,000 clones, approximately 95% of them seen just once. The sample in question was peripheral blood, obtained in the first trimester of pregnancy. These receptors were collected from a female donor with multiple sclerosis, enrolled in a pregnancy study.

The rearrangement joins TRBV27 to TRBJ1-1; no clear D. Germline V gives CDR1 MNHEY, CDR2 SMNVEV (reference sequence). This CDR3 has 14 residues. V was shortened by 6 bases and J by 1 base, with 12 bases between the two germline ends. The CDR3: CASSVKLENTEAFF. CDR3 in DNA: TGTGCCAGCAGCGTGAAGTTAGAGAACACTGAAGCTTTCTTT.

This clone appeared once. The rearrangement uses TRBV13 and TRBJ2-2; TRBD2 agrees at 7 bases. The germline V gene encodes CDR1 PRHDT and CDR2 FYEKMQ (reference sequence). V dropped 5 bases and J dropped 6; count of bases not matched to a gene: 6. This CDR3 has 14 amino acids. The CDR3, as DNA: TGTGCCAGCAGCCCTTATACTAGCGCCGGGGAGCTGTTTTTT. Translation gives CASSPYTSAGELFF.

The chain has TRBV13 and TRBJ2-2, with D possibly TRBD2 on 5 matching bases. Per the germline V gene, CDR1 is PRHDT and CDR2 is FYEKMQ (reference sequence). Trimming left V 0 bases short and J 8 bases short, with 19 bases between. This CDR3 region has 17 residues. CDR3 sequence reads: CASSLGARGPPVGELFF. CDR3 bases: TGTGCCAGCAGCTTAGGGGCTAGAGGGCCGCCTGTGGGGGAGCTGTTTTTT.

The V gene is TRBV29-1, the J gene TRBJ2-7, with 8 bases matching TRBD1. Per germline, CDR1 SQVTM and CDR2 ANQGSEA. This CDR3 contains 15 residues. Losses at the gene ends were 6 bases for V and 2 bases for J; bases not matched to a gene: 12. CDR3 bases: TGCAGCGTCGAATCCGGGACAGGTGTTCCCTACGAGCAGTACTTC. This sequence encodes CSVESGTGVPYEQYF.

The chain carries TRBV30 and TRBJ1-4; 9 bases line up with TRBD1. The CDR3 is made up of 13 amino acids. J lost 7 bases, V lost 8 bases, and 8 bases had no gene match. The germline gives CDR1 GTSNPN, CDR2 SVGIG (reference sequence). The CDR3 is CAGAGTGPEKLFF. DNA of the CDR3: TGTGCCGGCGCCGGGACAGGGCCTGAAAAACTGTTTTTT.

CDR3 protein: CASSLEGYSGNTIYF. Written as DNA, the CDR3 is TGTGCCAGCAGCTTAGAGGGGTACTCTGGAAACACCATATATTTT. The chain combines TRBV7-2 with TRBJ1-3; possibly TRBD1 for D (5 bases). Trimming took off 1 base at V and 0 bases at J, with 7 bases between the two ends. The CDR3 is 15 residues long. Germline loops: CDR1 SGHTA, CDR2 FQGNSA.

This clone has a single count. This chain connects TRBV5-1 to TRBJ2-4, with 7 positions matching TRBD1. Unmatched junction bases numbered 18, after V lost 4 bases and J lost 5 bases. The CDR3 has 18 amino acids. The germline V gene encodes CDR1 SGHRS and CDR2 YFSETQ. The CDR3 coding sequence is TGCGCCAGCAGCAAGACACCCTTGATGGACAGGTCGGAAAACATTCAGTACTTC. This codes for CASSKTPLMDRSENIQYF.

The chain is built from TRBV19 and TRBJ2-7, with 7 bases lining up with TRBD1. The CDR3 sequence is 14 residues long. The germline gives CDR1 LNHDA, CDR2 SQIVND (reference sequence). Germline trimming cut 4 bases from V and 2 bases from J; bases unmatched to any gene: 5. CDR3 nucleotide sequence: TGTGCCAGTAGTACCCGGGACAGTACCTACGAGCAGTACTTC. As protein: CASSTRDSTYEQYF.

CDR3 protein: CASSQAETGTIRAKNIQYF. The CDR3 DNA follows: TGCGCCAGCAGCCAAGCTGAGACAGGGACAATACGGGCCAAAAACATTCAGTACTTC. This chain joins TRBV4-1 and TRBJ2-4; 7 bases are a match to TRBD1. The CDR3 has 19 amino acids. The V gene's germline CDR1 is MGHRA and CDR2 YSYEKL. J was trimmed by 1 base and V by 1 base; bases with no gene match: 13.

This clone occurred once. This chain connects TRBV5-1 to TRBJ1-1; TRBD1 matches at 8 bases. Germline trimming cut 5 bases from V and 6 bases from J; bases unmatched to any gene: 9. The CDR3 extends over 14 amino acids. Germline V CDR1 and CDR2: SGHRS, YFSETQ. DNA of the CDR3: TGCGCCAGCAGTCTTGGACAGGGTGGCTCTGAAGCTTTCTTT. This codes for CASSLGQGGSEAFF. The full variable domain, completed using reference TRBV5-1 and TRBJ1-1, is KAGVTQTPRYLIKTRGQQVTLSCSPISGHRSVSWYQQTPGQGLQFLFEYFSETQRNKGNFPGRFSGRQFSNSRSEMNVSTLELGDSALYLCASSLGQGGSEAFFGQGTRLTVV.

V gene TRBV9 combines with J gene TRBJ1-2; possibly TRBD1 for D (6 bases). The CDR3 totals 13 residues. Germline CDR1 reads SGDLS; CDR2 reads YYNGEE. Trimming took off 3 bases at V and 7 bases at J, with 13 bases between the two ends. The CDR3 DNA reads TGTGCCAGCAGCGCGGGGGGGGCCTTTGGCTACACCTTC. It specifies CASSAGGAFGYTF. Combining the CDR3 with reference TRBV9 and TRBJ1-2 gives the whole variable domain DSGVTQTPKHLITATGQRVTLRCSPRSGDLSVYWYQQSLDQGLQFLIQYYNGEERAKGNILERFSAQQFPDLHSELNLSSLELGDSALYFCASSAGGAFGYTFGSGTRLTVV.

The chain is built from TRBV9 and TRBJ1-2; no firm D call. Trimming removed 3 bases at V and 8 bases at J, with 14 bases between. From germline, CDR1 is SGDLS and CDR2 YYNGEE. The CDR3 sequence is 13 residues long. The CDR3 loop reads CASSATVRLGYTF. CDR3 bases: TGTGCCAGCAGCGCTACAGTGCGCCTAGGCTACACCTTC.